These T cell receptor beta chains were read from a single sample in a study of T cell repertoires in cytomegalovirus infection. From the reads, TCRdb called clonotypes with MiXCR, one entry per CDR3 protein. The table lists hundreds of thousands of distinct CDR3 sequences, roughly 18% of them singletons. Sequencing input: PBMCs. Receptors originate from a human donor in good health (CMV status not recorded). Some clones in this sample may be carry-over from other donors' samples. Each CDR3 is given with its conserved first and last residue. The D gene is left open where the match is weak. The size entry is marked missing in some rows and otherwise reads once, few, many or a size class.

DNA: TGTGCCAGCAGTTACCACAGGGGCACTGAAGCTTTCTTT; CDR3: CASSYHRGTEAFF; D: TRBD1; size: NA; V: TRBV27; length: 13; J: TRBJ1-1
DNA: TGTGCCAGCAGCTCGGAGGGCGTCCAGCCCCAGTATTTT; CDR3: CASSSEGVQPQYF; D: NA; size: many; V: TRBV7-6; length: 13; J: TRBJ2-3
DNA: TGTGCCAGTAGTATAGCCGGACCAGGGACTAACTATGGCTACACCTTC; CDR3: CASSIAGPGTNYGYTF; D: NA; size: NA; V: TRBV19; length: 16; J: TRBJ1-2
DNA: TGTGCCATCAGCCGCGCGGGCGGCGAGGCCCGTTACCACGAGCAGTACTTC; CDR3: CAISRAGGEARYHEQYF; D: NA; size: NA; V: TRBV10-3; length: 17; J: TRBJ2-7
DNA: TGTGCCAGCAGTACAAAGCGGGGGGGCAATGAGCAGTTCTTC; CDR3: CASSTKRGGNEQFF; D: TRBD2; size: many; V: TRBV2; length: 14; J: TRBJ2-1
DNA: TGCAGTGCTAGAGATCTCGGACGGGCAACTAATGAAAAACTGTTTTTT; CDR3: CSARDLGRATNEKLFF; D: NA; size: NA; V: TRBV20-1; length: 16; J: TRBJ1-4
DNA: TGCGCCAGCAGCTTTACGGCTAACAGGGGAAGGGGAAACACCATATATTTT; CDR3: CASSFTANRGRGNTIYF; D: TRBD1; size: few; V: TRBV5-1; length: 17; J: TRBJ1-3
DNA: TGCAGCGTCTCTAGCGCGGACCGCACAGATACGCAGTATTTT; CDR3: CSVSSADRTDTQYF; D: NA; size: NA; V: TRBV29-1; length: 14; J: TRBJ2-3
DNA: TGTGCCAGCAGCTTAGTAGCTGGGGGCCTGGACACTGAAGCTTTCTTT; CDR3: CASSLVAGGLDTEAFF; D: NA; size: few; V: TRBV7-6; length: 16; J: TRBJ1-1
DNA: TGTGCCAGCCAACTACAGACAGGGGGCTACGAGCAGTACTTC; CDR3: CASQLQTGGYEQYF; D: TRBD1; size: NA; V: TRBV7-9; length: 14; J: TRBJ2-7
DNA: TGCGCCAGCAGCCCTACCCAAAAGGCGGTCTATGGCTACACCTTC; CDR3: CASSPTQKAVYGYTF; D: NA; size: few; V: TRBV5-1; length: 15; J: TRBJ1-2
DNA: TGTGCCAGCTCACCAAGCCCCCCCACGAACTATGGCTACACCTTC; CDR3: CASSPSPPTNYGYTF; D: NA; size: NA; V: TRBV18; length: 15; J: TRBJ1-2
DNA: TGCAGTGTCTCCGACCAGACAAATGAGCAGTTCTTC; CDR3: CSVSDQTNEQFF; D: NA; size: NA; V: TRBV20-1; length: 12; J: TRBJ2-1
DNA: TGTGCCAGCAGCCAAGTCGCCAGAATGAACACTGAAGCTTTCTTT; CDR3: CASSQVARMNTEAFF; D: NA; size: NA; V: TRBV4-2; length: 15; J: TRBJ1-1
DNA: TGTGCCAGCAGTGAACTACTAGTGCTGGAGACCCAGTACTTC; CDR3: CASSELLVLETQYF; D: NA; size: NA; V: TRBV2; length: 14; J: TRBJ2-5
DNA: TGTGCCAGCAGTTGGTTCAGGTCGGGGAAAAAACTGTTTTTT; CDR3: CASSWFRSGKKLFF; D: NA; size: few; V: TRBV27; length: 14; J: TRBJ1-4
DNA: TGTGCCAGCAGCCCGCGGGGATCTGCCTACGAGCAGTACTTC; CDR3: CASSPRGSAYEQYF; D: NA; size: many; V: TRBV7-2; length: 14; J: TRBJ2-7